This TCR beta chain was recorded in a study of a mutant IDH1 vaccine in newly diagnosed glioma. Study details: At weeks 1, 3, 5, 7, 11, 15, 19 and 23, patients received a vaccination, eight in all. The treated group averaged around 40 years old and was 62.5% male, roughly 38% female.

Libraries were prepared by immunoSEQ multiplex PCR; TCRdb keeps only in-frame clonotypes and omits some of them. Among roughly 70,000 clones, 75% to 90% were seen once, and the ten largest hold about an eighth. With regard to this clone: No antigen is known for it.

The time point: week 23, last vaccination. The content of each vaccine dose was 300 ug of mutant IDH1 20-mer peptide, and topical imiquimod accompanied it. Germline V CDR1 and CDR2: LNHDA, SQIVND (reference sequence). V was cut by 8 bases and J by 3 bases, with 16 bases left in between. The CDR3 covers 14 residues. Sequenced here: PBMCs, sampled from a glioma patient whose treatment included an IDH1 peptide vaccine. The rearrangement links TRBV19 to TRBJ1-1; possible D gene TRBD1, 5 bases. The receptor comes from a man aged 18 to 29 with glioma. The CDR3 nucleotides are TGTGCCAGTCGCTGGGGAGGGGCGGACACTGAAGCTTTCTTT. Translating it yields CASRWGGADTEAFF.